The entry below describes one T cell receptor beta chain. The sample comes from a study of blood T cell repertoires in COVID-19. The germline V gene encodes CDR1 SNHLY and CDR2 FYNNEI. V shed 10 bases and J shed 3 bases, with 21 bases lying between them. This CDR3 is built from 15 residues. Study processing details: The assay estimated nucleated cells by amplifying reference gene primers. Produced via immunoSEQ multiplex PCR; TCRdb's table is partial and in-frame only. V and J calls and clone size come straight from that table; D and trimming were deduced from the DNA. The sample consists of over 200,000 clones, around 86% of them appearing once.

Sequenced input: peripheral blood. This clonotype originated in a man in his fifties or sixties with COVID-19, enrolled during active disease. The chain has TRBV2 and TRBJ2-5; weak D call: TRBD2 (6 bases). In DNA, the CDR3 is TGTGCCACCGGGACCTGGGGCTTAGCGGAAGAGACCCAGTACTTC. Translating gives CATGTWGLAEETQYF.